Sequencing of this TCR beta chain was carried out in a study of PD-1 blockade in classical Hodgkin lymphoma. Study details: The patients were dosed with nivolumab 3 mg/kg, infused intravenously every 2 weeks.

Germline assignment: CDR1 SEHNR and CDR2 FQNEAQ (reference sequence). This CDR3 contains 16 residues. V was clipped by 5 bases and J by 8 bases; unmatched bases: 9. The patients all showed relapse after autologous stem cell transplantation, while their brentuximab vedotin exposure varied. The study recorded best responses of complete response, partial response or progressive disease. The method was immunoSEQ multiplex PCR; TCRdb's version includes in-frame clones alone and lacks a portion of them. The sample carries tens of thousands of clones, around 80% recorded once. This clone was recorded a few times. Its antigen is unidentified. Findings of the study overall: The study found complete responders had baseline diversity similar to newly diagnosed patients.

The chain employs TRBV7-9 and TRBJ1-6; the match to TRBD1 covers 10 bases. The specimen was peripheral blood mononuclear cells (PBMCs), collected before the second cycle of nivolumab. This sequence originates from a human donor with classical Hodgkin lymphoma. CDR3 in amino acids: CASSKLRDRGDSPLHF. CDR3 coding DNA: TGTGCCAGCAGCAAACTCCGGGACAGGGGAGATTCACCCCTCCACTTT.